This T cell receptor beta chain was observed in a study of blood T cells in healthy people across ages. Study results and limitations: PBMCs went unsorted, and a conclusive naive versus antigen-experienced comparison was therefore prevented. Diversity figures based on one million T cells were deemed too low.

This clonotype appeared a few times. Its antigen remains unknown. Next came a second PCR, run for 7 to 11 cycles, which used a sample-barcoded 5' primer along with a J-beta primer mix. One entry per CDR3 protein results from TCRdb running MiXCR on the 5' RACE reads. The data contain approximately 780,000 distinct CDR3 sequences, around 25% of them singletons. Germline assignment: CDR1 DFQATT and CDR2 SNEGSKA (reference sequence). This CDR3 has 12 amino acids. V lost 6 bases, J lost 2 bases, and 8 bases lay in between. These data also formed part of another study, on T cells of mothers and their children.

The chain combines TRBV20-1 with TRBJ1-5; D not resolved. Material: blood. This TCR came from a boy aged 10-17 years in good health. The CDR3 loop reads CSATDGNQPQHF. CDR3 in DNA: TGCAGTGCCACCGACGGCAATCAGCCCCAGCATTTT.